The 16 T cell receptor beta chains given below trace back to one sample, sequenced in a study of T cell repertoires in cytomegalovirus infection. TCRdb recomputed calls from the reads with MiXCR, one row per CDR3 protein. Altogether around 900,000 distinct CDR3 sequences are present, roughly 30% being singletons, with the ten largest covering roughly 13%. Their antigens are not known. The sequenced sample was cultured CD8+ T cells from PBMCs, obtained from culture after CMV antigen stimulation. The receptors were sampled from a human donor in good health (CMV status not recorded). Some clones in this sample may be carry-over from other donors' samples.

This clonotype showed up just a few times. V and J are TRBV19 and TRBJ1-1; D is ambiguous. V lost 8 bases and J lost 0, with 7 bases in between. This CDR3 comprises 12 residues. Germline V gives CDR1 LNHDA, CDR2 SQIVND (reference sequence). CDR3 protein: CASGYVNTEAFF. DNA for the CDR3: TGTGCCAGTGGGTACGTGAACACTGAAGCTTTCTTT.

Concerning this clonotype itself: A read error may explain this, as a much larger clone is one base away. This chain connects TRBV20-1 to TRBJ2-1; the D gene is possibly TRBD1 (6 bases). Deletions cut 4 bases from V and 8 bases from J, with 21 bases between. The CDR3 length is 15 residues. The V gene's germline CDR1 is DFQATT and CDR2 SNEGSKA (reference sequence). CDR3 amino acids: CSAKGTRNFLYEQFF. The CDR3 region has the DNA TGCAGTGCTAAAGGGACACGCAATTTTTTGTATGAGCAGTTCTTC.

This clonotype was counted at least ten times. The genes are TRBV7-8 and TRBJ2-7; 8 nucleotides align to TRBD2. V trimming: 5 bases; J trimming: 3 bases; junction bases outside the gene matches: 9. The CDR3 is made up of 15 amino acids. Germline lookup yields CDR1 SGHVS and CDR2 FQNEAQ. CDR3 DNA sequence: TGTGCCAGCAGCGCCTACGGGGCGGGGGGCTACGAGCAGTACGTC. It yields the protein CASSAYGAGGYEQYV.

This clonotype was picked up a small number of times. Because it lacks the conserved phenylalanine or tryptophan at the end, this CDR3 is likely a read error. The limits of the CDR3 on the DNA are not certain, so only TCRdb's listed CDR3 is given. This CDR3 reads CASSSSQGIG. The chain uses TRBV13 and TRBJ1-5; the table's D call, TRBD1, has no DNA check behind it. Per germline, CDR1 PRHDT and CDR2 FYEKMQ (reference sequence). The CDR3 contains 10 residues when both ends are counted.

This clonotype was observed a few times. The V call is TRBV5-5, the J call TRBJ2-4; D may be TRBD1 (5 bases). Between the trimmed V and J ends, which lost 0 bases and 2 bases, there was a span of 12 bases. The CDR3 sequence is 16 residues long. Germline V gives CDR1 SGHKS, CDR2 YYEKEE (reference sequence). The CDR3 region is CASSLVAGLPKNIQYF. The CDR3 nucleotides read TGTGCCAGCAGCTTGGTAGCAGGGCTTCCCAAAAACATTCAGTACTTC.

CDR3 region: CASSETALAGYEQYF. The CDR3 DNA follows: TGTGCCAGCAGTGAAACGGCTCTAGCGGGGTACGAGCAGTACTTC. The rearrangement uses TRBV6-1 and TRBJ2-7; 9 nucleotides agree with TRBD2. This CDR3 is built from 15 residues. CDR1 is MNHNS and CDR2 is SASEGT in the germline V gene. The V segment lost 2 bases and the J segment 4 bases; nucleotides outside the gene matches: 6.

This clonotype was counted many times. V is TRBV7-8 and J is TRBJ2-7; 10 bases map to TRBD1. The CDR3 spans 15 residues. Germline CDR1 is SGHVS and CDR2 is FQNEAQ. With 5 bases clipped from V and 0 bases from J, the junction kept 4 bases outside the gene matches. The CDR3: CASSPRDRGSYEQYV. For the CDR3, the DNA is TGTGCCAGCAGCCCCCGGGACAGGGGCTCCTACGAGCAGTACGTC.

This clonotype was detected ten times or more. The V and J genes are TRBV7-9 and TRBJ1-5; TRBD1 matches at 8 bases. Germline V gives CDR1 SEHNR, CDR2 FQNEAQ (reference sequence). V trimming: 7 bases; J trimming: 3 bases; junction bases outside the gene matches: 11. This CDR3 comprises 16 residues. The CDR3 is CASTSFDRGFNQPQHF. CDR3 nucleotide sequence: TGTGCCAGCACCTCATTTGACAGGGGTTTCAATCAGCCCCAGCATTTT.

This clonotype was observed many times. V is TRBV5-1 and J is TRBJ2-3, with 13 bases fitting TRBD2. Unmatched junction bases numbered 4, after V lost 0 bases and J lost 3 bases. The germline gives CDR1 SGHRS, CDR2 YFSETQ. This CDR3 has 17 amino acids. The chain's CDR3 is CASSLEGTSGVTDTQYF. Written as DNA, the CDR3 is TGCGCCAGCAGCTTGGAGGGGACTAGCGGGGTGACAGATACGCAGTATTTT.

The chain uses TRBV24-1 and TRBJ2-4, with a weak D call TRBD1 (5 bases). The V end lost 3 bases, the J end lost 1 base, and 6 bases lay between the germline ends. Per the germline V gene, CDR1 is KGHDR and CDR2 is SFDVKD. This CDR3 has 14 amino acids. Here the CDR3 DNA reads TGTGCCACCAGTGATAACAGGGCCAAAAACATTCAGTACTTC. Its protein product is CATSDNRAKNIQYF.

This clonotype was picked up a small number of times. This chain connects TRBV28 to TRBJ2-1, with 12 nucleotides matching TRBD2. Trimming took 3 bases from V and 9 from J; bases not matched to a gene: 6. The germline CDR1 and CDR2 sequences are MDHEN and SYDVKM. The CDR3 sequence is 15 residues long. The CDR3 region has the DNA TGTGCCAGCAGTTTGATACTAGCGGGGGGTATTGAGCAGTTCTTC. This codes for CASSLILAGGIEQFF.

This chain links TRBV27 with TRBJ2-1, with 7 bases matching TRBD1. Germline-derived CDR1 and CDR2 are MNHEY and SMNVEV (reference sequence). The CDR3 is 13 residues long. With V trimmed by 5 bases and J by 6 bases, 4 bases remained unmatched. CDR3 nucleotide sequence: TGTGCCAGCAGTCGACAGGGTCCCAATGAGCAGTTCTTC. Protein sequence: CASSRQGPNEQFF.

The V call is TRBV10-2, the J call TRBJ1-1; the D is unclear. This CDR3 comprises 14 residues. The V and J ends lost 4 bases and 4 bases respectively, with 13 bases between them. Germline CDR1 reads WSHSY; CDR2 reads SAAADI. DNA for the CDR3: TGCGCCAGCAGTGTGTCAAAGAGAAGCACTGAAGCTTTCTTT. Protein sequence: CASSVSKRSTEAFF.

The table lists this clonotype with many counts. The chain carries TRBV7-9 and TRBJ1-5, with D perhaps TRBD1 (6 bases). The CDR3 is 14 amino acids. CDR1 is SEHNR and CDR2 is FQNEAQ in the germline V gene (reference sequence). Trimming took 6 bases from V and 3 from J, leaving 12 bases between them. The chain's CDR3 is CASSLWDNNQPQHF. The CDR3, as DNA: TGTGCCAGCAGTCTATGGGACAACAATCAGCCCCAGCATTTT.

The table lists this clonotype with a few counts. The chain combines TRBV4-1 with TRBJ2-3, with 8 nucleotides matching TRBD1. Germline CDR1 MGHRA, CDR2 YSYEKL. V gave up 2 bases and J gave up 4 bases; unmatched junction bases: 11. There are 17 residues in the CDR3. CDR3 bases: TGCGCCAGCAGCCAATCGACGGGACAGGCGATCGCAGATACGCAGTATTTT. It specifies CASSQSTGQAIADTQYF.

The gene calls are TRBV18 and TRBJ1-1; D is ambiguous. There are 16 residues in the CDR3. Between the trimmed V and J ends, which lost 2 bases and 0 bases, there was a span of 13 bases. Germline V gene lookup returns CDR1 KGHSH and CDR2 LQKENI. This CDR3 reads CASSPEFGGLNTEAFF. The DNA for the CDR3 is TGTGCCAGCTCACCAGAGTTCGGAGGTTTGAACACTGAAGCTTTCTTT.